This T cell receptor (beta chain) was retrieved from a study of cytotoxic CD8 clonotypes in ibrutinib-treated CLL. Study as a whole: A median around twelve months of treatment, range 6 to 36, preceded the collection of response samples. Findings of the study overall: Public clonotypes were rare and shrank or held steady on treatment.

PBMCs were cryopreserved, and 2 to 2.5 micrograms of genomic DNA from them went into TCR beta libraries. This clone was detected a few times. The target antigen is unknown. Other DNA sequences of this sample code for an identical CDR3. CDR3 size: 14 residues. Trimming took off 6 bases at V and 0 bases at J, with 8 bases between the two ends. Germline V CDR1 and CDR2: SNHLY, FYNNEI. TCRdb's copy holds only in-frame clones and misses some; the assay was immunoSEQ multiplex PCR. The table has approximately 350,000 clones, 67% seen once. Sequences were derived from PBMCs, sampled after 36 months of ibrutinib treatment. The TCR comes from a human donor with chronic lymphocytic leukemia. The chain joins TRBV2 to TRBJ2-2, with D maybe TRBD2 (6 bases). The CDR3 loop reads CASRRLANTGELFF. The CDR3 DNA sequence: TGTGCCAGCAGACGACTAGCGAACACCGGGGAGCTGTTTTTT.